This entry concerns a single T cell receptor beta chain. Its antigen remains unidentified. Measured with immunoSEQ multiplex PCR; TCRdb has only the in-frame clones, and not every one. The sample shows about 27,000 clones, 75% to 90% of them seen only once. These data are taken from a study of a mutant IDH1 vaccine in newly diagnosed glioma. Study-wide context: The start of vaccination came 4-6 weeks after radiotherapy alone, or with temozolomide cycles. Study-level findings and limits: The occurrence of vaccine-induced immune responses was seen in around 93% of patients.

The V end lost 2 bases, the J end lost 6 bases, and 20 bases lay between the germline ends. The CDR3 is 17 amino acids. Germline-derived CDR1 and CDR2 are SGHRS and YFSETQ. The time point denotes: week 35, safety follow-up. Alongside topical imiquimod, each dose of vaccine comprised 300 ug of mutant IDH1 20-mer peptide. The clonotype was recovered from a man aged 25 to 40 with glioma. The chain employs TRBV5-1 and TRBJ2-2; D is uncertain. The specimen comprised PBMCs, sampled from a glioma patient whose treatment included an IDH1 peptide vaccine. The chain's CDR3 is CASSLVGRQLSPGELFF. CDR3 nucleotides: TGCGCCAGCAGCTTAGTTGGCAGGCAGTTGAGTCCCGGGGAGCTGTTTTTT.